The 15 T cell receptor beta chains below were found in one sample sequenced in a study of beta chain features in type 1 diabetes. Reverse transcription of all isolated RNA meant that expressed TCRB transcripts were sequenced. Clones were read by immunoSEQ multiplex PCR, and TCRdb kept only the in-frame ones, dropping some. This table holds roughly 380,000 clones, around 20% found once. The sequencing input was naive CD4+ T cells from blood. The receptors come from a woman under 30 in good health.

This clone was picked up a small number of times. The chain carries TRBV30 and TRBJ2-1, with TRBD2 as a possible D gene (5 bases). The V and J ends lost 1 base and 10 bases respectively, with 14 bases between them. Germline V gene lookup returns CDR1 GTSNPN and CDR2 SVGIG (reference sequence). This CDR3 region has 13 residues. CDR3 DNA: TGTGCCTGGAGTGAATTTGAGGGCGGGGAGCAGTTCTTC. Encoded protein: CAWSEFEGGEQFF.

The V call is TRBV5-1, the J call TRBJ2-1; no definite D call. This CDR3 is 13 amino acids long. Trimming took 3 bases from V and 8 from J, leaving 12 bases between them. CDR1 is SGHRS and CDR2 is YFSETQ in the germline V gene. The CDR3 sequence is CASSWYSRDEQFF. CDR3 in DNA: TGCGCCAGCAGCTGGTACTCTAGAGATGAGCAGTTCTTC.

The V and J genes are TRBV30 and TRBJ2-2, with TRBD2 matching over 7 bases. CDR1 and CDR2 (germline): GTSNPN, SVGIG (reference sequence). Germline trimming cut 0 bases from V and 0 bases from J; bases unmatched to any gene: 1. This CDR3 is built from 15 residues. The CDR3 loop reads CAWSVAGTNTGELFF. CDR3 nucleotides: TGTGCCTGGAGTGTAGCGGGAACGAACACCGGGGAGCTGTTTTTT.

This clone was detected a few times. V and J are TRBV20-1 and TRBJ1-2; D uncertain. CDR3 length: 10 residues. The V end was cut by 2 bases, the J end by 6 bases, with 4 bases between. Germline CDR1 and CDR2: DFQATT and SNEGSKA (reference sequence). CDR3 sequence (DNA): TGCAGTGCTAGACCTGATGGCTACACCTTC. Protein: CSARPDGYTF.

This clone was counted a few times. This chain joins TRBV6-1 and TRBJ2-7; 10 nucleotides align to TRBD2. Germline-derived CDR1 and CDR2 are MNHNS and SASEGT. The length of the CDR3 is 15 residues. The V gene end was trimmed by 0 bases and the J gene end by 6 bases; junction bases not matched to a gene: 5. The CDR3 DNA follows: TGTGCCAGCAGTGAAGCGGCTAGCGGGAGACTCGAGCAGTACTTC. It codes for CASSEAASGRLEQYF.

The V and J genes are TRBV6-5 and TRBJ2-5; D is possibly TRBD1 (6 bases). This CDR3 contains 14 residues. The V gene lost 5 bases and the J gene lost 1 base, with 11 bases spanning the gap. The germline gives CDR1 MNHEY, CDR2 SVGAGI. As DNA, the CDR3 is TGTGCCAGCAGTGGCCGGGACATCCAAGAGACCCAGTACTTC. Translation: CASSGRDIQETQYF.

This clone appeared a few times. This chain connects TRBV7-3 to TRBJ2-3, with 8 bases fitting TRBD1. CDR3 length: 13 residues. The germline V gene encodes CDR1 SGHTA and CDR2 FQGTGA. The CDR3 DNA follows: TGTGAAGGGACAGGCCCTAGCACAGATACGCAGTATTTT. This encodes CEGTGPSTDTQYF.

CDR3 DNA sequence: TGTGCCAGCAGCTTAGGCAGGGGTAGCAATCAGCCCCAGCATTTT. Translating it yields CASSLGRGSNQPQHF. V is TRBV11-2 and J is TRBJ1-5; a possible D gene is TRBD1 (6 bases). Germline loops: CDR1 SGHAT, CDR2 FQNNGV. The CDR3 is 15 amino acids. V lost 1 base and J lost 0, with 7 bases in between.

The CDR3 bases are TGTGCCAGCAGCTTTCTCGCGGGTAATGAGCAGTTCTTC. Its protein is CASSFLAGNEQFF. This sequence joins TRBV11-2 and TRBJ2-1; tentatively, D is TRBD2 (5 bases). From germline, CDR1 is SGHAT and CDR2 FQNNGV. The CDR3 extends over 13 amino acids. Trimming left V 3 bases short and J 7 bases short, with 10 bases between.

This clone was observed a handful of times. The rearrangement links TRBV23-1 to TRBJ2-7; 7 bases line up with TRBD1. TRBV23-1 is noted as an ORF with a role that remains uncertain. This CDR3 contains 15 residues. V gave up 3 bases and J gave up 4 bases; unmatched junction bases: 9. The CDR3 bases are TGCGCCAGCAGTCACTTCTCCCGGACAGGTTACGAGCAGTACTTC. Amino acids: CASSHFSRTGYEQYF.

This chain connects TRBV5-1 to TRBJ2-1; 9 bases fit TRBD2. The junction had 13 bases not matched to a gene; V was cut back by 0 bases and J by 0 bases. CDR3 length equals 20 residues. From germline, CDR1 is SGHRS and CDR2 YFSETQ. The CDR3 sequence is CASSLVSGRSWVSSYNEQFF. The DNA of the CDR3 is TGCGCCAGCAGCTTGGTTAGCGGGAGATCTTGGGTTAGCTCCTACAATGAGCAGTTCTTC.

The rearrangement links TRBV11-2 to TRBJ2-2; 8 bases agree with TRBD2. J was trimmed by 6 bases and V by 1 base; bases with no gene match: 7. CDR1 and CDR2 (germline): SGHAT, FQNNGV. CDR3 length equals 16 residues. CDR3 DNA sequence: TGTGCCAGCAGCTTAGGAACCGGGACTAGTGCCGGGGAGCTGTTTTTT. As protein: CASSLGTGTSAGELFF.

The CDR3 spells CASSGRAGAPNEQYF. CDR3 coding DNA: TGTGCCAGCAGTGGCAGAGCGGGAGCCCCAAACGAGCAGTACTTC. The genes are TRBV2 and TRBJ2-7; 8 positions match TRBD2. With V trimmed by 4 bases and J by 5 bases, 10 bases remained unmatched. This CDR3 contains 15 residues. Germline V gives CDR1 SNHLY, CDR2 FYNNEI.

V usage is TRBV5-1 and J usage is TRBJ2-3; 9 bases are shared with TRBD2. The CDR3 extends over 15 amino acids. Germline V gene data show CDR1 as SGHRS and CDR2 as YFSETQ. The V and J ends lost 7 bases and 3 bases, in that order; junction bases with no gene match: 9. The DNA of the CDR3 is TGCGCCAGCCATCCCCAGGGACTAGCTACAGATACGCAGTATTTT. Translating it yields CASHPQGLATDTQYF. Filled out from reference TRBV5-1 and TRBJ2-3, the complete variable domain reads KAGVTQTPRYLIKTRGQQVTLSCSPISGHRSVSWYQQTPGQGLQFLFEYFSETQRNKGNFPGRFSGRQFSNSRSEMNVSTLELGDSALYLCASHPQGLATDTQYFGPGTRLTVL.

The V call is TRBV30, the J call TRBJ1-1; no definite D call. The CDR3 consists of 13 residues. Germline V gene lookup returns CDR1 GTSNPN and CDR2 SVGIG (reference sequence). V was cut by 0 bases and J by 1 base, with 6 bases left in between. The CDR3: CAWSVTRNTEAFF. The DNA of the CDR3 is TGTGCCTGGAGTGTAACCAGGAACACTGAAGCTTTCTTT.